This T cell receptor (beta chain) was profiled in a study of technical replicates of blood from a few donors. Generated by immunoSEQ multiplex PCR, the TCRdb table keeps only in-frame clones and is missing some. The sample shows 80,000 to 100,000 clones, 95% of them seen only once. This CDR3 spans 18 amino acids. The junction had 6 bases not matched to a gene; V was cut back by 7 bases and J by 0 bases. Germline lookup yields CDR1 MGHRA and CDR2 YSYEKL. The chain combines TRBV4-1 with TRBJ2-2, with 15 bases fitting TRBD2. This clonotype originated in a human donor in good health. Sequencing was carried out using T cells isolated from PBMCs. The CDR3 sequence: CASTRTSGRAANTGELFF. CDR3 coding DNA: TGCGCCAGCACACGGACTAGCGGGAGGGCCGCGAACACCGGGGAGCTGTTTTTT.